The 20 T cell receptor beta chains presented below share a single source sample, sequenced in a study of T cells after yellow fever vaccination. TCRdb reprocessed the 5' RACE reads with MiXCR, giving one entry per CDR3 protein. The repertoire consists of 300,000 to 350,000 distinct CDR3 sequences, with 3% to 4.5% occurring once and the leading ten covering approximately 24%. The sample in question was PBMCs, obtained 5 days after the yellow fever booster vaccination. The receptors were sampled from a man aged 18 to 30 who received the YFV17D yellow fever vaccine.

This clonotype was seen more than once but under ten times. The chain has TRBV5-1 and TRBJ2-5; unclear D gene. CDR3 length equals 14 residues. Between the trimmed V and J ends, which lost 4 bases and 5 bases, there was a span of 15 bases. Per the germline V gene, CDR1 is SGHRS and CDR2 is YFSETQ. For the CDR3, the DNA is TGCGCCAGCAGCGCCGGCCTCATGGGGGAGACCCAGTACTTC. Its protein is CASSAGLMGETQYF.

The V and J genes are TRBV5-1 and TRBJ1-1; tentative D call: TRBD1 (6 bases). Germline-derived CDR1 and CDR2 are SGHRS and YFSETQ. Between the trimmed V and J ends, which lost 0 bases and 11 bases, there was a span of 20 bases. CDR3 size: 15 residues. In DNA, the CDR3 is TGCGCCAGCAGCTTGGAAGGCTCACAGGGAAGGGTCGCTTTCTTT. Its translation is CASSLEGSQGRVAFF.

This sequence joins TRBV21-1 and TRBJ1-1; the table's D gene call, TRBD1, was not cross checked with the DNA. TRBV21-1 represents a pseudogene. The CDR3 consists of 15 residues. CDR3 sequence reads: CASSKEYRANTEAFF. The CDR3, as DNA: TGTGCCAGCAGCAAAGAATACAGGGCAAACACTGAAGCTTTCTTT.

V usage is TRBV30 and J usage is TRBJ1-4; no clear D gene. The germline V gene encodes CDR1 GTSNPN and CDR2 SVGIG (reference sequence). There are 13 residues in the CDR3. The ends were cut back, 7 bases at V and 7 bases at J, with 16 bases in the middle. For the CDR3, the DNA is TGTGCCTCGGAGACTAGAACGCGTGAAAAACTGTTTTTT. Protein product: CASETRTREKLFF.

This clonotype was detected a few times. The chain is built from TRBV5-4 and TRBJ2-1; D uncertain. Trimming pared 0 bases from V and 3 bases from J, leaving 4 bases between. This CDR3 spans 13 amino acids. Germline V gene sequence: CDR1 SGHNT, CDR2 YYREEE (reference sequence). In nucleotides, the CDR3 is TGTGCCAGCAGCTTGGTGGACTACAATGAGCAGTTCTTC. Protein product: CASSLVDYNEQFF.

The sample holds many counts of this clonotype. The chain combines TRBV5-1 with TRBJ2-2, with TRBD1 as a possible D gene (5 bases). The V gene's germline CDR1 is SGHRS and CDR2 YFSETQ. CDR3 size: 13 residues. Trimming cost V 2 bases and J 8 bases, with 10 bases left between them. The CDR3 spells CASSFYRPGELFF. As DNA, the CDR3 is TGCGCCAGCAGCTTTTACAGGCCTGGGGAGCTGTTTTTT.

The gene calls are TRBV12-3 or TRBV12-4 and TRBJ2-7; tentatively, D is TRBD2 (6 bases). Between the trimmed V and J ends, which lost 4 bases and 2 bases, there was a span of 15 bases. The CDR3 has 15 amino acids. CDR3 sequence reads: CASSSWGRRAYEQYF. CDR3 sequence (DNA): TGTGCCAGCAGTTCATGGGGGAGGAGAGCCTACGAGCAGTACTTC.

This clonotype was seen many times. This sequence joins TRBV9 and TRBJ2-2, with 10 bases aligning to TRBD2. Germline V gene lookup returns CDR1 SGDLS and CDR2 YYNGEE. The CDR3 is 15 residues long. The V segment lost 3 bases and the J segment 5 bases; nucleotides outside the gene matches: 4. The CDR3: CASSAQGLATGELFF. Written as DNA, the CDR3 is TGTGCCAGCAGCGCCCAGGGACTAGCGACCGGGGAGCTGTTTTTT.

This clonotype was detected many times. This sequence joins TRBV24-1 and TRBJ2-1; D assignment may be TRBD1 or TRBD2 (5 bases each). V lost 5 bases, J lost 4 bases, and 11 bases lay in between. This CDR3 comprises 14 residues. Germline CDR1 is KGHDR and CDR2 is SFDVKD. CDR3 coding DNA: TGTGCCACCAGTGTAGGGGAGATTTACAATGAGCAGTTCTTC. This sequence encodes CATSVGEIYNEQFF.

A word on this clonotype: Being one base from a much bigger clone, this may be a read error. This chain connects TRBV5-1 to TRBJ1-1; possibly TRBD1 for D (6 bases). The CDR3 is 14 residues long. Germline V gives CDR1 SGHRS, CDR2 YFSETQ. The CDR3 nucleotides read TGCGCCAGCAGTGAAGGACAGCTGAACACTGAAGCTTCCTTT. This sequence encodes CASSEGQLNTEASF.

V gene TRBV21-1 combines with J gene TRBJ2-5; TRBD1 was called by the table and not checked on the DNA. TRBV21-1 is a known pseudogene. The CDR3 is 16 residues long. CDR3: CASSKSLGGGGETQYF. The CDR3 coding sequence is TGTGCCAGCAGCAAATCCCTCGGCGGGGGCGGAGAGACCCAGTACTTC.

Only a few counts were recorded for this clonotype. The V and J genes are TRBV11-2 and TRBJ2-1, with TRBD1 identical over 7 bases. CDR1 is SGHAT, CDR2 FQNNGV, per germline. This CDR3 has 15 residues. V lost 5 bases to trimming and J lost 2 bases; unmatched junction nucleotides: 6. CDR3 coding DNA: TGTGCCAGCAGCAGCAACAGGGGCGCCTACAATGAGCAGTTCTTC. This codes for CASSSNRGAYNEQFF.

This clonotype has more than one count but fewer than ten. This chain links TRBV28 with TRBJ1-2; D remains ambiguous. The germline gives CDR1 MDHEN, CDR2 SYDVKM. V gave up 3 bases and J gave up 4 bases, with 9 bases separating them. CDR3 size: 13 residues. The CDR3 spells CASSFSGSYGYTF. The CDR3 region has the DNA TGTGCCAGCAGTTTTTCGGGGAGCTATGGCTACACCTTC.

This clonotype was found many times. The gene calls are TRBV9 and TRBJ1-2; no clear D gene. Trimming took 0 bases from V and 2 from J, leaving 11 bases between them. Germline-derived CDR1 and CDR2 are SGDLS and YYNGEE. The CDR3 has 15 amino acids. This CDR3 is CASSVGPRDNYGYTF. The CDR3 DNA reads TGTGCCAGCAGCGTAGGCCCTCGAGACAACTATGGCTACACCTTC.

This clonotype appeared many times. This chain links TRBV6-5 with TRBJ2-1; the match to TRBD1 covers 8 bases. The CDR3 covers 16 residues. The V gene end was trimmed by 0 bases and the J gene end by 6 bases; junction bases not matched to a gene: 7. Germline V gives CDR1 MNHEY, CDR2 SVGAGI. The CDR3 DNA reads TGTGCCAGCAGTTACTCGGGCAGGGGGCCACCCAATGAGCAGTTCTTC. It specifies CASSYSGRGPPNEQFF.

This clonotype was counted ten times or more. The CDR3 protein is CASSYGSTEAFF. CDR3 bases: TGTGCCAGCAGTTACGGGAGCACTGAAGCTTTCTTT. The chain recombines TRBV6-6 with TRBJ1-1; D gene uncertain. This CDR3 has 12 amino acids. The germline V gene has CDR1 MNHNY and CDR2 SVGAGI (reference sequence). Trimming shortened V by 2 bases and J by 4 bases, and 5 bases separated the two germline ends.

This clonotype appeared a few times. This chain uses TRBV14 with TRBJ2-5; D gene ambiguous. The CDR3 totals 14 residues. The germline V gene has CDR1 SGHDN and CDR2 FVKESK. V was trimmed by 1 base and J by 2 bases, leaving 8 bases between them. In DNA form, the CDR3 reads TGTGCCAGCAGCCAAGTATCCAGGCAAGAGACCCAGTACTTC. Translated, it gives CASSQVSRQETQYF.

The sample holds a few counts of this clonotype. The chain recombines TRBV12-3 or TRBV12-4 with TRBJ1-1; D unclear. Trimming removed 1 base from V and 1 base from J, with 13 bases in between. The CDR3 totals 16 residues. The CDR3 protein is CASSLETLGENTEAFF. In DNA form, the CDR3 reads TGTGCCAGCAGTTTAGAGACCCTTGGGGAGAACACTGAAGCTTTCTTT.

This clonotype was recorded a few times. The CDR3 nucleotides read TGTGCCAGCAGTTACTGGGGGGGGGCCGAGGATACGCAGTATTTT. Amino acid sequence: CASSYWGGAEDTQYF. The chain recombines TRBV6-5 with TRBJ2-3, with D maybe TRBD2 (7 bases). This CDR3 comprises 15 residues. Trimming left V 1 base short and J 6 bases short, with 14 bases between. CDR1 is MNHEY, CDR2 SVGAGI, per germline.

This clonotype was counted between two and nine times. The gene calls are TRBV20-1 and TRBJ2-2; D is perhaps TRBD1 or TRBD2 (5 bases each). Per the germline V gene, CDR1 is DFQATT and CDR2 is SNEGSKA (reference sequence). This CDR3 has 12 residues. The germline V and J ends were trimmed by 3 bases and 5 bases, with 7 bases remaining between them. In DNA, the CDR3 is TGCAGTGCTAGTTGGGGGACCGGGGAGCTGTTTTTT. Protein sequence: CSASWGTGELFF.